The rows below give T cell receptor beta chains drawn from one sample of a study of blood T cells in healthy people across ages. One entry per CDR3 protein results from TCRdb running MiXCR on the 5' RACE reads. Here the sample spans about 730,000 distinct CDR3 sequences, roughly 43% being singletons. The specimen was blood. The receptors come from a woman aged 55-69 years in good health. Both conserved end residues are part of each CDR3. The D gene is left open where the match is weak. Some rows mark clone size as missing; the rest say once, few, many or name a class of expanded clone.

J | D | size | V | CDR3 | DNA
TRBJ2-7 | TRBD2 | NA | TRBV6-2/TRBV6-3 | CASKEPGGEQYF | TGTGCCAGCAAGGAACCGGGGGGCGAGCAGTACTTC
TRBJ2-7 | NA | NA | TRBV29-1 | CSVERQQGALYEQYF | TGCAGCGTTGAACGACAGCAGGGAGCCCTTTACGAGCAGTACTTC
TRBJ2-3 | NA | few | TRBV2 | CASIVMSTDTQYF | TGTGCCAGCATTGTCATGAGCACAGATACGCAGTATTTT
TRBJ1-2 | NA | few | TRBV20-1 | CSAIRDGIYGYTF | TGCAGTGCTATCCGGGACGGAATTTATGGCTACACCTTC
TRBJ1-5 | TRBD1 | NA | TRBV10-3 | CAIGGTDNQPQHF | TGTGCCATCGGCGGGACAGATAATCAGCCCCAGCATTTT
TRBJ2-1 | TRBD2 | NA | TRBV20-1 | CSANRGGDFDEQFF | TGCAGTGCTAACCGGGGGGGGGACTTCGATGAGCAGTTCTTC
TRBJ1-5 | NA | NA | TRBV3-1 | CASSQGYSNQPQHF | TGTGCCAGCAGCCAGGGCTATAGCAATCAGCCCCAGCATTTT
TRBJ2-7 | TRBD2 | NA | TRBV7-2 | CASSLVGGLAVPYEQYF | TGTGCCAGCAGCTTAGTCGGTGGACTAGCTGTACCCTACGAGCAGTACTTC
TRBJ2-1 | NA | NA | TRBV7-2 | CASSAISYNEQFF | TGTGCCAGCAGCGCGATTTCCTACAATGAGCAGTTCTTC
TRBJ2-1 | NA | few | TRBV6-6 | CASSYSTGSSYNEQFF | TGTGCCAGCAGTTACTCTACCGGGAGCTCCTACAATGAGCAGTTCTTC
TRBJ2-1 | NA | NA | TRBV20-1 | CSARDRGTDTQFF | TGCAGTGCTAGAGATCGGGGAACAGATACGCAGTTCTTC
TRBJ2-5 | NA | few | TRBV7-2 | CASSARLSRGPQETQYF | TGTGCCAGCAGCGCGCGCTTGTCCAGGGGACCCCAAGAGACCCAGTACTTC
TRBJ2-5 | TRBD2 | NA | TRBV28 | CASSSARGGETQYF | TGTGCCAGCAGTTCCGCGCGCGGGGGTGAGACCCAGTACTTC
TRBJ2-1 | TRBD2 | many | TRBV6-2/TRBV6-3 | CASSYGTSGNNEQFF | TGTGCCAGCAGTTACGGGACTAGCGGGAACAATGAGCAGTTCTTC
TRBJ1-5 | NA | NA | TRBV6-2/TRBV6-3 | CASNREGGTNQPQHF | TGTGCCAGCAACAGGGAGGGCGGAACAAATCAGCCCCAGCATTTT
TRBJ2-7 | TRBD2 | NA | TRBV7-9 | CASSLDMTSGANSYEQYF | TGTGCCAGCAGCTTAGATATGACTAGCGGGGCGAACTCCTACGAGCAGTACTTC
TRBJ2-1 | TRBD2 | few | TRBV3-1 | CASSHLSGILTYNEQFF | TGTGCCAGCAGCCACCTCAGCGGGATCCTCACCTACAATGAGCAGTTCTTC
TRBJ1-5 | NA | few | TRBV5-6 | CASPRGNNQPQHF | TGTGCCAGCCCCCGGGGCAATAATCAGCCCCAGCATTTT
TRBJ2-5 | TRBD2 | few | TRBV13 | CASSGGLAGVYQYF | TGTGCCAGCAGCGGGGGACTAGCGGGAGTTTATCAGTACTTC
TRBJ2-7 | TRBD1 | NA | TRBV7-2 | CASRTNDRGRNEQYF | TGTGCCAGCAGAACGAATGACAGGGGGCGAAACGAGCAGTACTTC
TRBJ2-1 | NA | few | TRBV3-1 | CASSLPGHDNEQFF | TGTGCCAGCAGCCTCCCGGGCCACGACAATGAGCAGTTCTTC
TRBJ2-7 | NA | NA | TRBV6-5 | CASSYSSFGYEQYF | TGTGCCAGCAGTTACTCGTCTTTCGGCTACGAGCAGTACTTC
TRBJ2-7 | NA | few | TRBV28 | CASSTSWSKGPYEQYF | TGTGCCAGCAGTACCTCTTGGTCCAAAGGGCCCTACGAGCAGTACTTC
TRBJ1-1 | NA | NA | TRBV10-3 | CAIRTGTANTEAFF | TGTGCCATCAGAACCGGGACGGCGAACACTGAAGCTTTCTTT